The next 28 T cell receptor beta chains were all read from a single sample in a study of cytomegalovirus exposure and HLA in healthy donors (dated by TCRdb to 2017 to 2019). The method was the immunoSEQ multiplex PCR assay. A mixture of 60 forward primers for TCR Vbeta segments and 13 reverse primers for TCR Jbeta segments was used in the multiplex PCR. Drawn from immuneACCESS, this table holds only the in-frame rearrangements with V and J called that TCRdb kept. Clones are partly lost; checked studies trace under half to an unresolved V gene and leave the rest unexplained. The sample yields about 52,000 clones; approximately 72% were counted once. The ten largest clones add up to roughly 9.2% of the sample. The material sequenced was PBMCs. These receptors were obtained from a woman in her 50s in good health and CMV-seronegative.

The chain joins TRBV18 to TRBJ1-1, with 9 bases matching TRBD1. Germline lookup yields CDR1 KGHSH and CDR2 LQKENI. V lost 6 bases to trimming and J lost 2 bases; unmatched junction nucleotides: 4. There are 14 residues in the CDR3. The chain's CDR3 is CASSPGQGNTEAFF. CDR3 bases: TGTGCCAGCTCGCCGGGACAGGGAAACACTGAAGCTTTCTTT.

The rearrangement uses TRBV7-8 and TRBJ1-2; 8 bases are a match to TRBD1. Germline V lookup: CDR1 SGHVS, CDR2 FQNEAQ. V was pared by 4 bases and J by 7 bases, with 5 bases of the junction left unmatched. The CDR3 sequence is 13 residues long. The CDR3 region has the DNA TGTGCCAGCAGCTCGGACAGGGCAGGTGGCTACACCTTC. Translation gives CASSSDRAGGYTF. Combining the CDR3 with reference TRBV7-8 and TRBJ1-2 gives the whole variable domain GAGVSQSPRYKVAKRGQDVALRCDPISGHVSLFWYQQALGQGPEFLTYFQNEAQLDKSGLPSDRFFAERPEGSVSTLKIQRTQQEDSAVYLCASSSDRAGGYTFGSGTRLTVV.

The V and J genes are TRBV19 and TRBJ2-1, with 11 bases that match TRBD2. The V and J ends lost 5 bases and 3 bases, in that order; junction bases with no gene match: 3. The germline CDR1 and CDR2 sequences are LNHDA and SQIVND (reference sequence). The CDR3 covers 15 residues. CDR3 nucleotide sequence: TGTGCCAGTAGTGTGACTAGCGGGGACTACAATGAGCAGTTCTTC. It is translated as CASSVTSGDYNEQFF.

This chain connects TRBV2 to TRBJ1-1, with D possibly being TRBD1 (6 bases). CDR1 and CDR2 from the germline V gene are SNHLY and FYNNEI. This CDR3 region has 14 residues. Trimming pared 9 bases from V and 0 bases from J, leaving 14 bases between. The CDR3 region is CASSTGTMNTEAFF. The CDR3 DNA follows: TGTGCCAGTTCTACCGGGACAATGAACACTGAAGCTTTCTTT.

The rearrangement uses TRBV2 and TRBJ2-1; 13 nucleotides align to TRBD2. The V gene's germline CDR1 is SNHLY and CDR2 FYNNEI. The junction had 5 bases not matched to a gene; V was cut back by 5 bases and J by 10 bases. The CDR3 runs to 14 residues. CDR3 coding DNA: TGTGCCAGCAGTACTAGCGGGAGGGCCCTGGAGCAGTTCTTC. This sequence encodes CASSTSGRALEQFF.

This clone was found once. The rearrangement links TRBV10-3 to TRBJ2-7, with a weak D call TRBD1 (5 bases). The CDR3 runs 13 residues. The germline V and J ends were trimmed by 11 bases and 3 bases, with 17 bases remaining between them. Per germline, CDR1 ENHRY and CDR2 SYGVKD. In nucleotides, the CDR3 is TGTGCCTCCCAGGGTGGGGAAAACTACGAGCAGTACTTC. Translated: CASQGGENYEQYF.

This clone came up once. The chain combines TRBV9 with TRBJ1-4; TRBD1 might be the D (6 bases). Germline V gives CDR1 SGDLS, CDR2 YYNGEE. CDR3 length equals 15 residues. V lost 0 bases to trimming and J lost 8 bases, with 14 bases between them. The CDR3 protein is CASSVARGLGEKLFF. The CDR3 DNA is TGTGCCAGCAGCGTAGCCAGGGGTTTAGGAGAAAAACTGTTTTTT.

Details on this clone: The conserved phenylalanine or tryptophan is not found at the CDR3 terminus, so this likely reflects a read error. The chain has TRBV29-1 and TRBJ2-3; D is uncertain. The germline V gene encodes CDR1 SQVTM and CDR2 ANQGSEA. The CDR3 has 13 amino acids. Trimming removed 5 bases from V and 0 bases from J, with 9 bases in between. This chain's CDR3 is CSVKTPSTDTQYV. The DNA for the CDR3 is TGCAGCGTTAAGACTCCTAGCACAGATACGCAGTATGTT.

CDR3 coding DNA: TGTGCCAGCAGCCCCGGACTCACAACTAATGAAAAACTGTTTTTT. Translated, it gives CASSPGLTTNEKLFF. J is TRBJ1-4 and V is TRBV7-9, with D hard to call. Per the germline V gene, CDR1 is SEHNR and CDR2 is FQNEAQ (reference sequence). The CDR3 totals 15 residues. V lost 5 bases and J lost 0, with 10 bases in between.

V is TRBV28 and J is TRBJ1-4; D possibly corresponds to TRBD1 (5 bases). The CDR3 is 16 residues long. Germline V gene lookup returns CDR1 MDHEN and CDR2 SYDVKM. Between the trimmed V and J ends, which lost 5 bases and 0 bases, there was a span of 13 bases. The CDR3 coding sequence is TGTGCCAGCAGTCCGCAGACAGACGCAACTAATGAAAAACTGTTTTTT. It translates to CASSPQTDATNEKLFF.

CDR3 nucleotide sequence: TGTGCCAGCAGCTCTCAGGGGTATCAGCCCCAGCATTTT. Translation gives CASSSQGYQPQHF. The chain couples TRBV5-8 to TRBJ1-5; possibly TRBD1 for D (6 bases). CDR1 is SGHTS, CDR2 YDEGEE, per germline. The CDR3 consists of 13 residues. Trimming cost V 3 bases and J 5 bases, with 9 bases left between them. The variable domain in full, with the rest retrieved from reference TRBV5-8 and TRBJ1-5, is EAGVTQSPTHLIKTRGQQATLRCSPISGHTSVYWYQQALGLGLQFLLWYDEGEERNRGNFPPRFSGRQFPNYSSELNVNALELEDSALYLCASSSQGYQPQHFGDGTRLSIL.

J is TRBJ2-3 and V is TRBV9; 7 nucleotides line up with TRBD1. Germline V gene sequence: CDR1 SGDLS, CDR2 YYNGEE. There are 14 residues in the CDR3. Trimming cost V 0 bases and J 5 bases; bases outside gene matches: 3. CDR3 DNA: TGTGCCAGCAGCGTAGTAGGGGGCAAAGATACGCAGTATTTT. This gives the protein CASSVVGGKDTQYF.

V usage is TRBV5-1 and J usage is TRBJ2-3; 16 bases align to TRBD2. The CDR3 has 20 amino acids. V shed 1 base and J 4 bases; nucleotides not matched to a gene: 12. Germline V lookup: CDR1 SGHRS, CDR2 YFSETQ. The CDR3 coding sequence is TGCGCCAGCAGCTTGACCCCAGCCGGGACTAGCGGGAGGGCGGCAGATACGCAGTATTTT. Its translation: CASSLTPAGTSGRAADTQYF.

The chain uses TRBV9 and TRBJ1-2, with 7 bases matching TRBD1. From germline, CDR1 is SGDLS and CDR2 YYNGEE. This CDR3 comprises 12 residues. With 5 bases clipped from V and 5 bases from J, the junction kept 3 bases outside the gene matches. The CDR3 sequence: CASRSTGYGYTF. The CDR3 coding sequence is TGTGCCAGCAGATCGACAGGGTATGGCTACACCTTC.

This chain joins TRBV2 and TRBJ2-7, with 7 positions matching TRBD2. J lost 6 bases, V lost 6 bases, and 8 bases had no gene match. CDR1 is SNHLY and CDR2 is FYNNEI in the germline V gene. This CDR3 has 13 residues. CDR3 coding DNA: TGTGCCAGCAGAAGGGAGGGAATCGGCGAGCAGTACTTC. Translation gives CASRREGIGEQYF.

The V and J genes are TRBV28 and TRBJ2-7, with 8 bases that match TRBD2. Germline loops: CDR1 MDHEN, CDR2 SYDVKM. The CDR3 has 13 residues. J was trimmed by 3 bases and V by 8 bases; bases with no gene match: 6. The CDR3 region has the DNA TGTGCCAGCCTACAGGGACTAGTCTACGAGCAGTACTTC. Its translation is CASLQGLVYEQYF.

This chain joins TRBV7-8 and TRBJ2-5; D is possibly TRBD1 (6 bases). V shed 5 bases and J shed 2 bases, with 15 bases lying between them. Germline CDR1 and CDR2: SGHVS and FQNEAQ. The CDR3 consists of 15 residues. CDR3 sequence: CASSPTLQGQETQYF. In DNA form, the CDR3 reads TGTGCCAGCAGCCCCACCCTCCAGGGGCAAGAGACCCAGTACTTC.

J is TRBJ2-5 and V is TRBV28; D is perhaps TRBD1 (6 bases). The V and J ends lost 5 bases and 4 bases respectively, with 14 bases between them. Germline CDR1 MDHEN, CDR2 SYDVKM. The CDR3 runs to 14 residues. This CDR3 reads CASSPGQGPETQYF. The CDR3 region has the DNA TGTGCCAGCAGTCCGGGACAAGGGCCAGAGACCCAGTACTTC.

The chain recombines TRBV19 with TRBJ2-7; 10 bases are shared with TRBD1. The junction had 11 bases not matched to a gene; V was cut back by 9 bases and J by 6 bases. From germline, CDR1 is LNHDA and CDR2 SQIVND (reference sequence). This CDR3 region has 14 residues. This CDR3 reads CASETGGVRGEQYF. In DNA, the CDR3 is TGTGCCAGCGAGACAGGGGGCGTTAGAGGCGAGCAGTACTTC.

This clone was seen just once. This chain joins TRBV5-1 and TRBJ2-2; 8 positions match TRBD1. CDR1 is SGHRS, CDR2 YFSETQ, per germline. Trimming cost V 4 bases and J 3 bases; bases outside gene matches: 5. This CDR3 spans 15 amino acids. DNA of the CDR3: TGCGCCAGCAGCACCCAGGGGGCTGACACCGGGGAGCTGTTTTTT. It translates to CASSTQGADTGELFF.

CDR3 nucleotide sequence: TGTGCCAGCAGTGACCAGCGGGGGTACGAGCAGTACTTC. Translation gives CASSDQRGYEQYF. The V gene is TRBV25-1, the J gene TRBJ2-7; 8 bases match TRBD2. The CDR3 runs 13 residues. Germline CDR1 MGHDK, CDR2 SYGVNS. V was clipped by 3 bases and J by 4 bases; unmatched bases: 2.

The chain combines TRBV30 with TRBJ2-5; 9 nucleotides agree with TRBD2. The length of the CDR3 is 14 residues. Per the germline V gene, CDR1 is GTSNPN and CDR2 is SVGIG (reference sequence). The V and J ends lost 6 bases and 1 base, in that order; junction bases with no gene match: 6. CDR3 DNA sequence: TGTGCCTGCCTTGGCGGGGGGGCCCAAGAGACCCAGTACTTC. This translates into CACLGGGAQETQYF.

V is TRBV5-1 and J is TRBJ1-2, with 8 nucleotides matching TRBD1. The V and J ends lost 1 base and 8 bases, in that order; junction bases with no gene match: 4. The CDR3 runs to 13 residues. Germline V gene data show CDR1 as SGHRS and CDR2 as YFSETQ. The CDR3 sequence: CASSLQGAGGYTF. The CDR3 coding sequence is TGCGCCAGCAGCTTGCAGGGGGCCGGAGGCTACACCTTC.

The chain links TRBV15 to TRBJ2-7; 7 bases line up with TRBD1. The V and J ends lost 2 bases and 2 bases, in that order; junction bases with no gene match: 15. This CDR3 is 18 amino acids long. Looked up from germline, CDR1 is LNHNV and CDR2 is YYDKDF (reference sequence). CDR3 protein: CATSRSPGQRKTPYEQYF. For the CDR3, the DNA is TGTGCCACCAGCAGATCGCCGGGACAGCGAAAGACCCCCTACGAGCAGTACTTC.

The J gene is TRBJ2-2, the V gene TRBV27; D is perhaps TRBD1 (5 bases). The length of the CDR3 is 15 residues. Trimming took off 0 bases at V and 4 bases at J, with 9 bases between the two ends. The V gene's germline CDR1 is MNHEY and CDR2 SMNVEV (reference sequence). The CDR3 sequence is CASSLSGPGTGELFF. The CDR3 nucleotides read TGTGCCAGCAGTTTATCGGGGCCGGGCACCGGGGAGCTGTTTTTT.

V usage is TRBV10-3 and J usage is TRBJ2-1, with D perhaps TRBD1 (6 bases). V lost 6 bases and J 6 bases, leaving 6 bases between the germline ends. CDR3 size: 11 residues. CDR1 ENHRY and CDR2 SYGVKD come from the germline V gene. The CDR3 coding sequence is TGTGCCATCAGGACAGGCAATGAGCAGTTCTTC. Protein: CAIRTGNEQFF.

This clone was detected a few times. Other DNA sequences in this sample translate to the same CDR3. The CDR3, as DNA: TGTGCCAGCAGCGGGACTAGCGGATACAATGAGCAGTTCTTC. It specifies CASSGTSGYNEQFF. This rearrangement joins TRBV9 to TRBJ2-1, with TRBD2 identical over 10 bases. Germline trimming cut 3 bases from V and 4 bases from J; bases unmatched to any gene: 1. Germline V gene lookup returns CDR1 SGDLS and CDR2 YYNGEE. The length of the CDR3 is 14 residues.

The V gene is TRBV18, the J gene TRBJ2-5, with D maybe TRBD1 (5 bases). V lost 3 bases and J 5 bases, leaving 16 bases between the germline ends. The CDR3 has 15 amino acids. Germline loops: CDR1 KGHSH, CDR2 LQKENI. As DNA, the CDR3 is TGTGCCAGCTCACCCGGACATCAAGACGGTGAGACCCAGTACTTC. Its protein is CASSPGHQDGETQYF.